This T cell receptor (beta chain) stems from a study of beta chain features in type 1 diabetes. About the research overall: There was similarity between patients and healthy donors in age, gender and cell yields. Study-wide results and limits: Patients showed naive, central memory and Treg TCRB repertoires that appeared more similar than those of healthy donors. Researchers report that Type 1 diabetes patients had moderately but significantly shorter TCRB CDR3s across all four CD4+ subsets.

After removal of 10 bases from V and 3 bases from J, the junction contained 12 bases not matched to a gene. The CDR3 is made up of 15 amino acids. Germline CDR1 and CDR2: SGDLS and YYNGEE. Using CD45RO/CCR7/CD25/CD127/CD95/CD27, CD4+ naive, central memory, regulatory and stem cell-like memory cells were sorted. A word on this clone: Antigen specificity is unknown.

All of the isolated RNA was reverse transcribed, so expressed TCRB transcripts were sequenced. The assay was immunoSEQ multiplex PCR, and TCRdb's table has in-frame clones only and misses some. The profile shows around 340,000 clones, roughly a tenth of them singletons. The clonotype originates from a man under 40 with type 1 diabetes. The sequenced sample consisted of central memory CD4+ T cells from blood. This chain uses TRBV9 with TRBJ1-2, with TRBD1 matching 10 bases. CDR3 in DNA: TGTGCCTCGACCTCGGGGACAGGGGCGCACTATGGCTACACCTTC. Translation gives CASTSGTGAHYGYTF.